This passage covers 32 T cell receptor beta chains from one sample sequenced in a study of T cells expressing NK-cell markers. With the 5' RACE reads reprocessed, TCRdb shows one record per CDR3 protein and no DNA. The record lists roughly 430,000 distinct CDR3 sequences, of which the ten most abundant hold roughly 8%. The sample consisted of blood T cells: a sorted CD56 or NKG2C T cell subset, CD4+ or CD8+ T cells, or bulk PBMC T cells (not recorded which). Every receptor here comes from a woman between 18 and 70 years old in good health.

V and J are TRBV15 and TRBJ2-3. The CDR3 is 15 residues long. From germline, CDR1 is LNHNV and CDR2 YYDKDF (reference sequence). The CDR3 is CATSRDKPEPDTQYF.

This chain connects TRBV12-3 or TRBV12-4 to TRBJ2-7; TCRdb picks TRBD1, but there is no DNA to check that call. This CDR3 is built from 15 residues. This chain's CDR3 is CASTPRSTGPTEQYF.

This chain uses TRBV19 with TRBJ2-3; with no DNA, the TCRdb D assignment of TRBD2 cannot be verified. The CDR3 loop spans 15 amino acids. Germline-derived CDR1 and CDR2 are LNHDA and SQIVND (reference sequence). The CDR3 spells CASSIWRGYTDTQYF.

CDR3 protein: CSARDPGLVKNIQYF. V and J are TRBV20-1 and TRBJ2-4; TCRdb's assignment of TRBD1 cannot be checked, as there is no DNA. CDR1 is DFQATT, CDR2 SNEGSKA, per germline (reference sequence). This CDR3 has 15 amino acids.

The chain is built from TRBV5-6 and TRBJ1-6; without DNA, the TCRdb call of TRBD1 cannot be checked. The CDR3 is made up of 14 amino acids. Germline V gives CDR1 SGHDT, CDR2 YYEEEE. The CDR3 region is CASSFRGTDSPLHF.

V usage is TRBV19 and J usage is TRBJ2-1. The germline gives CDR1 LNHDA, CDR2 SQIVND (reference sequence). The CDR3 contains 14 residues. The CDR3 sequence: CASSSGYSYNEQFF.

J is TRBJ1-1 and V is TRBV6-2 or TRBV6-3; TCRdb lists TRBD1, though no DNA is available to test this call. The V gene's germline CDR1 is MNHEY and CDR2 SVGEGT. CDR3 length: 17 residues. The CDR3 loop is CASSYAQPGPRNTEAFF.

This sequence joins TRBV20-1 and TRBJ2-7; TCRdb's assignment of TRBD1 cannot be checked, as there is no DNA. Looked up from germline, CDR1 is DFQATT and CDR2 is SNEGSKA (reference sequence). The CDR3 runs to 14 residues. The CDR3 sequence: CSARGQVTFYEQYF.

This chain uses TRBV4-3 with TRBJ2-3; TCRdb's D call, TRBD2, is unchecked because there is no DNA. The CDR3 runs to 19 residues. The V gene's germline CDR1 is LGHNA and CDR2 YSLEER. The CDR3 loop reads CASSQAKTSGGLSTDTQYF.

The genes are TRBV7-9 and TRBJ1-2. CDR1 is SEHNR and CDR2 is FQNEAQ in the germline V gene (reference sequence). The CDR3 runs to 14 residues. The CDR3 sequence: CASSSHMDTRGYTF.

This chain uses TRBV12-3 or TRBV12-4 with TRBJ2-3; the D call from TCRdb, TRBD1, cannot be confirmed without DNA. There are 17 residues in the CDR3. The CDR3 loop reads CASSLPLAGVFPDTQYF.

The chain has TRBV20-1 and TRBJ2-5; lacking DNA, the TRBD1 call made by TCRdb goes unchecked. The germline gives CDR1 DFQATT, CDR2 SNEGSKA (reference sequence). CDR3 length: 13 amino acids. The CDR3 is CSAMDRAQETQYF.

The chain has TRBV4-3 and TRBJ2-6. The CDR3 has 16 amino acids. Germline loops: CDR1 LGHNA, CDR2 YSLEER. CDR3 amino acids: CASSQVVDSGANVLTF.

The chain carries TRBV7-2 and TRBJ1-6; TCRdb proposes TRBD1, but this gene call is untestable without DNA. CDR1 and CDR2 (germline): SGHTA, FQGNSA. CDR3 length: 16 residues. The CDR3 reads CASSSLGQGVGSPLHF.

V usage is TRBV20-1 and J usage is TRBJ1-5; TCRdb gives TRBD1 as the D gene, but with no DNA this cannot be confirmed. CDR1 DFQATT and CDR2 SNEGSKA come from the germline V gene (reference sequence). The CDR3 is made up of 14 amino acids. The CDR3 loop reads CSANDRHSNQPQHF.

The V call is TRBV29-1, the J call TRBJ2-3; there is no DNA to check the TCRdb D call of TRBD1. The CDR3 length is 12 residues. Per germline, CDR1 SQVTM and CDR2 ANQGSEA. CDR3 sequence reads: CSVPPTRDTQYF.

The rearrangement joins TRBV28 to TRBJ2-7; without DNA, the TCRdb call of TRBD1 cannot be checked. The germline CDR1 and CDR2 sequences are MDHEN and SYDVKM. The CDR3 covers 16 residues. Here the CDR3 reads CASTPGGGRGLYEQYF. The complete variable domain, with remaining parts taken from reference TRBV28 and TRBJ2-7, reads DVKVTQSSRYLVKRTGEKVFLECVQDMDHENMFWYRQDPGLGLRLIYFSYDVKMKEKGDIPEGYSVSREKKERFSLILESASTNQTSMYLCASTPGGGRGLYEQYFGPGTRLTVT.

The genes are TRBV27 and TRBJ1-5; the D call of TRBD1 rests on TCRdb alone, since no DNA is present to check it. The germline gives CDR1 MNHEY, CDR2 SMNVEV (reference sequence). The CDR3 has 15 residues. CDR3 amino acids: CASSLRGTGKQPQHF.

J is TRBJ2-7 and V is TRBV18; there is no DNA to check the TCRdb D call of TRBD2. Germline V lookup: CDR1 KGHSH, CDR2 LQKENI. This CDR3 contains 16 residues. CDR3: CASSPTQLAESYEQYF.

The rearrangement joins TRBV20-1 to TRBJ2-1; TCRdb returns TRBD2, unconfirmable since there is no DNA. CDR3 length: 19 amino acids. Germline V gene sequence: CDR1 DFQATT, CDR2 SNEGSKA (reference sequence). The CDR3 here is CSAAERGLAGPLKKYEQFF.

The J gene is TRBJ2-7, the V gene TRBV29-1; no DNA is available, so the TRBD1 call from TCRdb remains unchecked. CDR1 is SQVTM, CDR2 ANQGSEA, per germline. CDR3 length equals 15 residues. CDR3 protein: CSVELRDANSYEQYF.

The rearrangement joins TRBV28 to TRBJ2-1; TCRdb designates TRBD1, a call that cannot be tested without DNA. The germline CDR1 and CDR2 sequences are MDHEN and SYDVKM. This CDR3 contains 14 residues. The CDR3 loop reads CASRPTGTNNEQFF.

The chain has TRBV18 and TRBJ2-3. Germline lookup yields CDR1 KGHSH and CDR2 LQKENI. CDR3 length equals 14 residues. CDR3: CASSPSSHTDTQYF.

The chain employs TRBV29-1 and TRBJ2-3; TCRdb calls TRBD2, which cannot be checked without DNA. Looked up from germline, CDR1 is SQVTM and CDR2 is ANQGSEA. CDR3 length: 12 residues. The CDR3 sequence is CSVRTSGSSQYF.

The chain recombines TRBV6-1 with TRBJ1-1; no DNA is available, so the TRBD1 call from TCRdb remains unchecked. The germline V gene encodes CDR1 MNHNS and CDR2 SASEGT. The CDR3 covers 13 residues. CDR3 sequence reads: CAVRQGMNTEAFF.

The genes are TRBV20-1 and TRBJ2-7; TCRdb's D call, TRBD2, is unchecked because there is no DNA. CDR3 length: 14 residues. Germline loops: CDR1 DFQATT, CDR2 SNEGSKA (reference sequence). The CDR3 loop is CSAPQSLADYEQYF.

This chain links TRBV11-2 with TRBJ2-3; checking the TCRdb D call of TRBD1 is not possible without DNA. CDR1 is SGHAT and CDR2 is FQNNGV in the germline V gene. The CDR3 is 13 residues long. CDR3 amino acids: CATVGQGPDTQYF.

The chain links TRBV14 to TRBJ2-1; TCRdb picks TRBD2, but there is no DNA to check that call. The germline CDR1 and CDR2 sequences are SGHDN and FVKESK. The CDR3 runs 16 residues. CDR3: CASSQVSGGSYNEQFF. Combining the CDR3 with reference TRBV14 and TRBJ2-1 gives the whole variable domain EAGVTQFPSHSVIEKGQTVTLRCDPISGHDNLYWYRRVMGKEIKFLLHFVKESKQDESGMPNNRFLAERTGGTYSTLKVQPAELEDSGVYFCASSQVSGGSYNEQFFGPGTRLTVL.

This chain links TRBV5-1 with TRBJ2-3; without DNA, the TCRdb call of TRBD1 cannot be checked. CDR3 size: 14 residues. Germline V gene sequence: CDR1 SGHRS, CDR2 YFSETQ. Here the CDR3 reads CASSSGTVVDTQYF.

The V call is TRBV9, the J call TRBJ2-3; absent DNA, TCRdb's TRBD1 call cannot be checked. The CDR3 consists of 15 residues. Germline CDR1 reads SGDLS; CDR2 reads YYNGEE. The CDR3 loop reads CASSSSTGWQDTQYF.

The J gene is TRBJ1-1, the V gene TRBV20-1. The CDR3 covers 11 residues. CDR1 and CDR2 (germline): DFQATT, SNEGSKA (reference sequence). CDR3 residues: CSAAWNTEAFF.

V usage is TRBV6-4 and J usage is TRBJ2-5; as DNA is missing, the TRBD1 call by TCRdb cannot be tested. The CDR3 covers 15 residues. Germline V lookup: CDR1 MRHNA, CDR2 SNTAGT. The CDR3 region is CASSDRAGGQETQYF.